This T cell receptor beta chain was captured by sequencing in a study of blood T cell repertoires in COVID-19. Overall study context: There were acute and convalescent COVID-19 samples, and they came from the United States, Italy and Spain.

CDR3 length: 14 amino acids. CDR1 and CDR2 from the germline V gene are MGHRA and YSYEKL. Trimming removed 1 base at V and 3 bases at J, with 9 bases between. In the source study's methods: Amplified reference gene primers provided the basis for estimating nucleated cell counts. TCRdb keeps only in-frame clones here, not all; method: immunoSEQ multiplex PCR. Clone size and V and J calls were adopted from that table, with D and trimming inferred from the DNA. The table shows tens of thousands of clones, with around 86% occurring only once. This chain uses TRBV4-1 with TRBJ1-2; possible D gene TRBD1, 5 bases. The source of this sequence is a man aged 35 to 55 with acute or convalescent COVID-19. Sequencing input: peripheral blood. The CDR3 sequence is CASSQGGWDYGYTF. The CDR3, as DNA: TGCGCCAGCAGCCAAGGGGGCTGGGACTATGGCTACACCTTC.